These 11 T cell receptor beta chains were sequenced from one sample in a study of blood T cell repertoires in COVID-19. Sequencing was performed with immunoSEQ multiplex PCR; in TCRdb, only in-frame clones are kept and a portion is missing. Among a few hundred thousand clones listed, almost 90% were seen once. Sequencing was done on a sample of peripheral blood. Source of these receptors: an older woman with COVID-19, enrolled during active disease.

The V and J genes are TRBV19 and TRBJ1-2, with D possibly being TRBD1 (6 bases). Germline V gene sequence: CDR1 LNHDA, CDR2 SQIVND (reference sequence). V lost 6 bases and J 3 bases, leaving 14 bases between the germline ends. The CDR3 runs to 14 residues. CDR3 DNA: TGTGCCAGTAGAGATTATCAGGGGTACTATGGCTACACCTTC. Residues: CASRDYQGYYGYTF.

V usage is TRBV5-6 and J usage is TRBJ2-1; maybe TRBD2 (6 bases). The CDR3 is 13 residues long. Per the germline V gene, CDR1 is SGHDT and CDR2 is YYEEEE. Trimming took 4 bases from V and 10 from J, leaving 15 bases between them. The CDR3 spells CASSTRRDGEQFF. CDR3 nucleotides: TGTGCCAGCAGCACGCGGCGGGATGGGGAGCAGTTCTTC.

The rearrangement links TRBV4-3 to TRBJ1-4; a possible D gene is TRBD1 (5 bases). The CDR3 loop spans 14 amino acids. Looked up from germline, CDR1 is LGHNA and CDR2 is YSLEER. Trimming left V 0 bases short and J 11 bases short, with 13 bases between. The CDR3 bases are TGCGCCAGCAGCCAAGAGGGCAGGGCTGGGAAACTGTTTTTT. This translates into CASSQEGRAGKLFF.

This chain uses TRBV14 with TRBJ1-2, with 7 bases fitting TRBD1. The CDR3 is 14 residues long. Germline V lookup: CDR1 SGHDN, CDR2 FVKESK. V trimming: 3 bases; J trimming: 2 bases; junction bases outside the gene matches: 3. The CDR3 bases are TGTGCCAGCAGCCAGACAGGGTTCAACTATGGCTACACCTTC. This translates into CASSQTGFNYGYTF.

The chain recombines TRBV6-6 with TRBJ1-2; 9 bases match TRBD1. This CDR3 region has 13 residues. The V gene's germline CDR1 is MNHNY and CDR2 SVGAGI (reference sequence). The J segment lost 8 bases and the V segment lost 5 bases, leaving 6 bases of the junction unmatched. The CDR3, as DNA: TGTGCCAGCAGTCGGACAGGGGTCGAGGGCTACACCTTC. Its translation is CASSRTGVEGYTF.

In this sample, this clone turned up once. This chain uses TRBV6-2 or TRBV6-3 with TRBJ2-5; 9 nucleotides line up with TRBD1. This CDR3 has 15 residues. J lost 4 bases, V lost 1 base, and 4 bases had no gene match. CDR1 is MNHEY and CDR2 is SVGEGT in the germline V gene. CDR3 loop: CASSYWQGQGETQYF. Written as DNA, the CDR3 is TGTGCCAGCAGTTACTGGCAGGGACAGGGAGAGACCCAGTACTTC.

The J gene is TRBJ2-7, the V gene TRBV18, with 10 bases aligning to TRBD1. Germline loops: CDR1 KGHSH, CDR2 LQKENI. This CDR3 spans 16 amino acids. After removal of 3 bases from V and 3 bases from J, the junction contained 8 bases not matched to a gene. The CDR3 sequence: CASSPSPGQGLYEQYF. As DNA, the CDR3 is TGTGCCAGCTCACCTAGCCCGGGACAGGGGCTCTACGAGCAGTACTTC.

The chain has TRBV7-9 and TRBJ1-4; TRBD1 matches at 9 bases. Germline CDR1 and CDR2: SEHNR and FQNEAQ (reference sequence). V trimming: 5 bases; J trimming: 5 bases; junction bases outside the gene matches: 3. This CDR3 comprises 14 residues. The CDR3 reads CASSRGTGNEKLFF. Written as DNA, the CDR3 is TGTGCCAGCAGCCGTGGGACAGGGAATGAAAAACTGTTTTTT.

The table lists this clone with a count of one. The rearrangement links TRBV9 to TRBJ1-3; 7 bases line up with TRBD1. Per germline, CDR1 SGDLS and CDR2 YYNGEE. Losses at the gene ends were 4 bases for V and 1 base for J; bases not matched to a gene: 5. CDR3 length: 15 residues. Here the CDR3 reads CASSTQTGSGNTIYF. The CDR3 DNA follows: TGTGCCAGCAGCACCCAGACAGGGTCTGGAAACACCATATATTTT.

This clone appeared a few times. The chain links TRBV3-1 (or the pseudogene TRBV3-2) to TRBJ2-7; TRBD2 matches 7 bases. The CDR3 totals 12 residues. From germline, CDR1 is LGHDT and CDR2 YNNKEL (reference sequence). The J segment lost 6 bases and the V segment lost 6 bases, leaving 5 bases of the junction unmatched. The CDR3 loop is CASSRSSGEQYF. CDR3 nucleotides: TGTGCCAGCAGTCGGTCTAGCGGCGAGCAGTACTTC.

The chain joins TRBV6-4 to TRBJ1-4, with a tentative D call TRBD1 (5 bases). The germline V gene encodes CDR1 MRHNA and CDR2 SNTAGT. This CDR3 has 13 residues. V was clipped by 5 bases and J by 8 bases, with 12 bases between them. The CDR3: CASSTDSGEKLFF. DNA of the CDR3: TGTGCCAGCAGTACTGACAGCGGGGAAAAACTGTTTTTT.